One T cell receptor (beta chain) is described in this entry. As yet, its antigen is unknown. TCRdb itself ran the reads through MiXCR, one entry per CDR3 protein. The sample carries around 170,000 distinct CDR3 sequences, around 15% recorded once. The data stem from a study of T cell repertoires in cytomegalovirus infection. Study-level information: CMV infection together with matching HLA type was indicated by public TCR beta signatures.

Germline V gene lookup returns CDR1 MNHEY and CDR2 SMNVEV (reference sequence). The CDR3 has 15 residues. V was shortened by 3 bases and J by 2 bases, with 10 bases between the two germline ends. Regarding the study as a whole: Within the response measured ex vivo, HLA-C-restricted CMV-specific TCR beta clonotypes were dominant.

The source of this sequence is a human donor in good health (CMV status not recorded). Some clones in this sample may be carry-over from other donors' samples. The V gene is TRBV27, the J gene TRBJ2-2; D not resolved. Sequences were obtained from PBMCs. The CDR3 here is CASSLSPANTGELFF. In DNA, the CDR3 is TGTGCCAGCAGTTTGTCCCCGGCCAACACCGGGGAGCTGTTTTTT.